These T cell receptor beta chains were read from a single sample in a study of blood T cell repertoires in COVID-19. Produced via immunoSEQ multiplex PCR; TCRdb's table is partial and in-frame only. The sample lists more than 75,000 clones; 80% to 90% were seen once. Sample: peripheral blood. These TCRs come from a woman aged 80 or older with acute or convalescent COVID-19. The CDR3 runs from the conserved cysteine through the conserved F or W. Fields, in order: J gene, CDR3 length, V gene, D gene, clone size, CDR3 DNA, CDR3 protein. A D gene is named only where the DNA matches it firmly. Expanded clones are given a class, and other clones once, few, many or no size at all.

j_gene: TRBJ2-1
len: 13
v_gene: TRBV6-2/TRBV6-3
d_gene: NA
abundance: NA
CDR3nt: TGTGCCAGCAGTTCCGCTATAGGGAGTGAGCAGTTCTTC
CDR3aa: CASSSAIGSEQFF

j_gene: TRBJ2-5
len: 14
v_gene: TRBV5-1
d_gene: NA
abundance: few
CDR3nt: TGCGCCAGCAGCTTCGAGACGGGACAAGAGACCCAGTACTTC
CDR3aa: CASSFETGQETQYF

j_gene: TRBJ1-5
len: 15
v_gene: TRBV21-1
d_gene: NA
abundance: once
CDR3nt: TGTGCCAGCAGCGAGACAGGGGGCTGGGTTCAGCCCCAGCATTTT
CDR3aa: CASSETGGWVQPQHF

j_gene: TRBJ1-1
len: 14
v_gene: TRBV27
d_gene: NA
abundance: NA
CDR3nt: TGTGCCAGCAGTTTATCGAACAGGGCAACTGAAGCTTTCTTT
CDR3aa: CASSLSNRATEAFF

j_gene: TRBJ2-7
len: 14
v_gene: TRBV19
d_gene: TRBD1
abundance: NA
CDR3nt: TGTGCCAGTAGTCAAGACAGGGCCCCCGGCGAGCAGTACTTC
CDR3aa: CASSQDRAPGEQYF

j_gene: TRBJ1-2
len: 14
v_gene: TRBV5-4
d_gene: NA
abundance: NA
CDR3nt: TGTGCCAGCAATAGAGGACGGGAAAACTATGGCTACACCTTC
CDR3aa: CASNRGRENYGYTF

j_gene: TRBJ1-2
len: 13
v_gene: TRBV19
d_gene: TRBD1
abundance: NA
CDR3nt: TGTGCCAGTAGTCCCCGGGACAGCTATGGCTACACCTTC
CDR3aa: CASSPRDSYGYTF

j_gene: TRBJ1-5
len: 15
v_gene: TRBV4-1
d_gene: NA
abundance: NA
CDR3nt: TGCGCCAGCAGCCAAGATCCGGGGGGCAATCAGCCCCAGCATTTT
CDR3aa: CASSQDPGGNQPQHF

j_gene: TRBJ1-1
len: 12
v_gene: TRBV19
d_gene: NA
abundance: NA
CDR3nt: TGTGCCAGTAGTATGAGTAGAGGGGAAGCTTTCTTT
CDR3aa: CASSMSRGEAFF

j_gene: TRBJ1-2
len: 15
v_gene: TRBV5-1
d_gene: TRBD1
abundance: NA
CDR3nt: TGCGCCAGCAGCAAGACAGGGGGCGGAAGCTATGGCTACACCTTC
CDR3aa: CASSKTGGGSYGYTF

j_gene: TRBJ2-7
len: 15
v_gene: TRBV7-2
d_gene: TRBD1
abundance: NA
CDR3nt: TGTGCCAGCAGCTTAGTTGGGACAGGTTCCTACGAGCAGTACTTC
CDR3aa: CASSLVGTGSYEQYF

j_gene: TRBJ2-7
len: 15
v_gene: TRBV7-6
d_gene: NA
abundance: NA
CDR3nt: TGTGCCAGCAGCTTAGCGGGCGGGCCATCCTACGAGCAGTACTTC
CDR3aa: CASSLAGGPSYEQYF

j_gene: TRBJ1-5
len: 10
v_gene: TRBV20-1
d_gene: NA
abundance: NA
CDR3nt: TGCAGTGCCCTCCGGGGTGCCCAGCATTTT
CDR3aa: CSALRGAQHF

j_gene: TRBJ2-2
len: 19
v_gene: TRBV19
d_gene: NA
abundance: NA
CDR3nt: TGTGCCAGTAGTATAGACTGGTCGGGACACTCAATTAACACCGGGGAGCTGTTTTTT
CDR3aa: CASSIDWSGHSINTGELFF

j_gene: TRBJ2-7
len: 14
v_gene: TRBV10-2
d_gene: TRBD1
abundance: NA
CDR3nt: TGCGCCACCAGACAGGGTCGACCTGTCGACGAGCAGTACTTC
CDR3aa: CATRQGRPVDEQYF